Each of the 21 T cell receptor beta chains below was sequenced from the same sample in a study of T cells in Graves' hyperthyroidism and ophthalmopathy. Using RNA transcripts as the source, TCR beta CDR3 regions were amplified. Researchers ran a first-round RT-PCR on the TCR CDR3 using the HTBI primer set. Using its own MiXCR run on the multiplex PCR reads, TCRdb lists one record per CDR3 protein. The sample lists around 300,000 distinct CDR3 sequences; roughly an eighth were seen once. The material sequenced was blood. The receptors were sampled from a woman between 40 and 50 years old with Graves' hyperthyroidism.

This clonotype showed up just once. The chain employs TRBV5-5 and TRBJ2-7; D is possibly TRBD1 (6 bases). Germline-derived CDR1 and CDR2 are SGHKS and YYEKEE (reference sequence). The CDR3 runs to 15 residues. Between the trimmed V and J ends, which lost 7 bases and 2 bases, there was a span of 19 bases. The CDR3 DNA is TGTGCCAGCCTACAAAGGAAAGGGGGTACCTACGAGCAGTACTTC. Its translation is CASLQRKGGTYEQYF.

The table lists this clonotype with many counts. The chain recombines TRBV12-3 or TRBV12-4 with TRBJ2-1; D is unresolved. The V end lost 2 bases, the J end lost 8 bases, and 13 bases lay between the germline ends. The CDR3 contains 14 residues. The CDR3 reads CASSLRGGKDEQFF. The CDR3 nucleotides are TGTGCCAGCAGTTTAAGAGGCGGCAAGGATGAGCAGTTCTTC.

The chain couples TRBV10-3 to TRBJ1-5; D may be TRBD1 (5 bases). The germline CDR1 and CDR2 sequences are ENHRY and SYGVKD. Trimming pared 2 bases from V and 2 bases from J, leaving 13 bases between. CDR3 size: 16 residues. The DNA for the CDR3 is TGTGCCATCAGTGAGATCAGCGGGGCGGGCAATCAGCCCCAGCATTTT. Translating gives CAISEISGAGNQPQHF.

This clonotype was picked up many times. This chain joins TRBV6-5 and TRBJ1-2, with D unresolved. V dropped 0 bases and J dropped 4 bases, with 12 bases sitting between them. CDR3 length: 15 amino acids. CDR1 is MNHEY and CDR2 is SVGAGI in the germline V gene. The CDR3 region is CASSYSFLGGYGYTF. CDR3 nucleotides: TGTGCCAGCAGTTACTCCTTTTTGGGTGGCTATGGCTACACCTTC.

A few counts support this clonotype. The genes are TRBV3-1 and TRBJ2-2; 9 bases fit TRBD2. CDR3 length: 15 amino acids. In germline, CDR1 is LGHDT, CDR2 YNNKEL (reference sequence). V shed 8 bases, J shed 7 bases, and the junction held 11 bases outside the gene matches. The CDR3 loop is CASSLSGSGHGELFF. The CDR3 DNA is TGTGCCAGCTCCCTTAGCGGGAGTGGGCACGGGGAGCTGTTTTTT. Complete variable domain (other parts from reference TRBV3-1 and TRBJ2-2): DTAVSQTPKYLVTQMGNDKSIKCEQNLGHDTMYWYKQDSKKFLKIMFSYNNKELIINETVPNRFSPKSPDKAHLNLHINSLELGDSAVYFCASSLSGSGHGELFFGEGSRLTVL.

This clonotype was picked up many times. CDR3 protein: CSARVLPQETQYF. For the CDR3, the DNA is TGCAGTGCTAGAGTACTGCCTCAAGAGACCCAGTACTTC. V and J are TRBV20-1 and TRBJ2-5; D uncertain. Germline assignment: CDR1 DFQATT and CDR2 SNEGSKA (reference sequence). This CDR3 contains 13 residues. With 1 base removed from V and 2 bases from J, the gap between germline ends came to 8 bases.

This clonotype came up many times. J is TRBJ1-1 and V is TRBV11-2; D is uncertain. Between the trimmed V and J ends, which lost 1 base and 1 base, there was a span of 16 bases. In germline, CDR1 is SGHAT, CDR2 FQNNGV. CDR3 length equals 17 residues. CDR3 bases: TGTGCCAGCAGCTTAGCGGCAAGCCCTAGAAGGAACACTGAAGCTTTCTTT. Its translation: CASSLAASPRRNTEAFF.

This chain connects TRBV18 to TRBJ2-2; a weak D match, TRBD1 (6 bases). The CDR3 extends over 16 amino acids. Trimming removed 0 bases at V and 0 bases at J, with 8 bases between. The germline CDR1 and CDR2 sequences are KGHSH and LQKENI. CDR3 sequence reads: CASSPPTGPNTGELFF. The CDR3, as DNA: TGTGCCAGCTCACCACCGACAGGCCCGAACACCGGGGAGCTGTTTTTT.

This clonotype was detected ten times or more. Here the CDR3 reads CASSADSMNTEAFF. Here the CDR3 DNA reads TGTGCCAGCAGCGCGGACAGTATGAACACTGAAGCTTTCTTT. The V and J genes are TRBV11-2 and TRBJ1-1; weak D call: TRBD1 (6 bases). V lost 5 bases and J 0 bases, leaving 10 bases between the germline ends. Germline CDR1 SGHAT, CDR2 FQNNGV. The CDR3 is made up of 14 amino acids.

In its sample, this clonotype was seen many times. The rearrangement links TRBV6-5 to TRBJ2-7; 8 nucleotides match TRBD1. Trimming cost V 2 bases and J 5 bases; bases outside gene matches: 5. This CDR3 has 14 amino acids. CDR1 MNHEY and CDR2 SVGAGI come from the germline V gene. CDR3 amino acids: CASSYLQGADEQYF. CDR3 nucleotide sequence: TGTGCCAGCAGTTACCTTCAGGGGGCCGACGAGCAGTACTTC.

This clonotype has ten or more counts. The CDR3 DNA reads TGTGCCAGCAGCCAAGACTTAACAGGGGCAAGAGGCTACACCTTC. Protein product: CASSQDLTGARGYTF. J is TRBJ1-2 and V is TRBV3-1, with 7 bases that match TRBD1. Looked up from germline, CDR1 is LGHDT and CDR2 is YNNKEL (reference sequence). V shed 0 bases and J 8 bases; nucleotides not matched to a gene: 9. The CDR3 is 15 amino acids.

This clonotype was recorded many times. The chain uses TRBV6-1 and TRBJ1-6, with TRBD1 as a possible D gene (6 bases). The CDR3 totals 18 residues. Germline V CDR1 and CDR2: MNHNS, SASEGT. The V end was cut by 5 bases, the J end by 10 bases, with 27 bases between. The CDR3 bases are TGTGCCAGCAGTCGAAACCCGCCGGCGGGGGCTATGGCGTCACCCCTCCACTTT. Translated: CASSRNPPAGAMASPLHF.

This clonotype showed up many times. The gene calls are TRBV15 and TRBJ1-1, with D possibly TRBD1 on 5 matching bases. CDR1 is LNHNV, CDR2 YYDKDF, per germline (reference sequence). The CDR3 runs 15 residues. Trimming cost V 0 bases and J 5 bases, with 13 bases left between them. The CDR3 DNA reads as TGTGCCACCAGCAGAGATCGTAGGGAGGGGACTGAAGCTTTCTTT. Translation: CATSRDRREGTEAFF.

This chain joins TRBV19 and TRBJ1-6, with 10 bases that match TRBD1. CDR3 size: 16 residues. Trimming cost V 3 bases and J 7 bases; bases outside gene matches: 6. Germline CDR1 reads LNHDA; CDR2 reads SQIVND (reference sequence). The CDR3 nucleotides are TGTGCCAGTAGTATCGGACAGGGGGTCGGCAATTCACCCCTCCACTTT. It yields the protein CASSIGQGVGNSPLHF. Based on the CDR3 plus reference TRBV19 and TRBJ1-6, the full variable domain is DGGITQSPKYLFRKEGQNVTLSCEQNLNHDAMYWYRQDPGQGLRLIYYSQIVNDFQKGDIAEGYSVSREKKESFPLTVTSAQKNPTAFYLCASSIGQGVGNSPLHFGNGTRLTVT.

The genes are TRBV4-2 and TRBJ2-3, with unresolved D. The CDR3 length is 13 residues. The germline V and J ends were trimmed by 4 bases and 10 bases, with 15 bases remaining between them. Germline CDR1 is LGHNA and CDR2 is YNFKEQ. DNA of the CDR3: TGTGCCAGCAGCCCAAAGGACCGTGTTGCGCAGTATTTT. It encodes CASSPKDRVAQYF.

This clonotype was seen more than once but under ten times. The rearrangement uses TRBV6-5 and TRBJ1-2; no clear D. Germline values: CDR1 MNHEY, CDR2 SVGAGI. V dropped 0 bases and J dropped 7 bases, with 18 bases sitting between them. This CDR3 is built from 16 residues. The CDR3 sequence is CASSYSPTTSGSGYTF. The CDR3 nucleotides are TGTGCCAGCAGTTACTCGCCCACCACCAGTGGAAGTGGCTACACCTTC.

The chain is built from TRBV10-3 and TRBJ1-3; 7 bases line up with TRBD1. The germline CDR1 and CDR2 sequences are ENHRY and SYGVKD. This CDR3 is built from 15 residues. V lost 5 bases, J lost 6 bases, and 10 bases stayed unmatched. The CDR3 coding sequence is TGTGCCATCAGTTCGACAGGGAGGATGGAAAACACCATATATTTT. Translated, it gives CAISSTGRMENTIYF.

Many counts were recorded for this clonotype. V and J are TRBV12-3 or TRBV12-4 and TRBJ1-5; D call uncertain. The CDR3 has 13 amino acids. Deletions cut 5 bases from V and 3 bases from J, with 8 bases between. CDR3 loop: CASSGGSNQPQHF. CDR3 nucleotides: TGTGCCAGCAGTGGCGGATCCAATCAGCCCCAGCATTTT.

This clonotype was detected ten times or more. The chain combines TRBV29-1 with TRBJ2-3; D is ambiguous. CDR1 SQVTM and CDR2 ANQGSEA come from the germline V gene. This CDR3 contains 12 residues. The germline V and J ends were trimmed by 7 bases and 4 bases, with 12 bases remaining between them. The DNA of the CDR3 is TGCAGCGCCAGGTCGGGTCCAGATACGCAGTATTTT. Translation: CSARSGPDTQYF.

In this sample, this clonotype turned up many times. The rearrangement joins TRBV7-9 to TRBJ2-1, with 7 bases lining up with TRBD2. CDR1 is SEHNR, CDR2 FQNEAQ, per germline (reference sequence). This CDR3 region has 13 residues. The V segment lost 5 bases and the J segment 9 bases; nucleotides outside the gene matches: 7. The CDR3 DNA follows: TGTGCCAGCAGCAAGACTAGCCTAGGTGAGCAGTTCTTC. It encodes CASSKTSLGEQFF.

In its sample, this clonotype was seen many times. V usage is TRBV19 and J usage is TRBJ1-1; TRBD1 aligns across 7 bases. Germline assignment: CDR1 LNHDA and CDR2 SQIVND (reference sequence). The ends lost 4 bases at V and 4 bases at J; junction bases unmatched: 3. CDR3 length equals 13 residues. CDR3 in amino acids: CASSTTGVTEAFF. CDR3 DNA: TGTGCCAGTAGTACCACAGGGGTCACTGAAGCTTTCTTT.